This record concerns one T cell receptor (beta chain) sequence. This record comes from a study of blood T cell repertoires in COVID-19. Study-wide context: Specimens from acute and convalescent COVID-19 originated in the United States, Italy and Spain.

In the source study's methods: Reference gene primer amplification in the assay estimated nucleated cell counts. Here immunoSEQ multiplex PCR was the method, and the copy in TCRdb shows in-frame clones only, minus some. V and J calls and clone size are copied from that table; D and trimming were computed from the DNA. Of more than 50,000 clones listed, approximately 91% are singletons. CDR3 length equals 14 residues. V was trimmed by 6 bases and J by 4 bases, leaving 12 bases between them. Germline CDR1 is LNHDA and CDR2 is SQIVND (reference sequence). V usage is TRBV19 and J usage is TRBJ2-2; D is unclear. The TCR sequence derives from a human donor in a cohort sampled during active COVID-19. The sequencing input was peripheral blood. CDR3 bases: TGTGCCAGTAGAGGTGACTCCTTCACCGGGGAGCTGTTTTTT. Its protein is CASRGDSFTGELFF.